This T cell receptor (beta chain) was obtained from a study of control samples from healthy donors and cancer patients. TCRdb's copy holds only in-frame clones and misses some; the assay was immunoSEQ multiplex PCR. Among about 120,000 clones, approximately 90% were seen once, and the ten largest hold 6% to 8.5%. This clone turned up a few times. This CDR3 contains 13 residues. CDR1 and CDR2 (germline): SGHVS, FQNEAQ. V was pared by 2 bases and J by 14 bases, with 16 bases between. This TCR derives from a woman aged 18-29 years in good health. The source material was blood. The chain uses TRBV7-8 and TRBJ2-1; possibly TRBD2 for D (6 bases). The CDR3 DNA reads TGTGCCAGCAGCTTACAGATACGGGGGATAGAGTTCTTC. This translates into CASSLQIRGIEFF.